Below are 14 T cell receptor beta chains sequenced from a single sample in a study of TIL therapy for anti-PD-1-resistant metastatic lung cancer listed by TCRdb under 2021. The immunoSEQ v3 hsTCRB kit was used to amplify TCR beta CDR3 regions from genomic DNA through bias-controlled multiplex PCR. This immuneACCESS table, as held by TCRdb, lists in-frame sequences with V and J called but not all clones. Of the missing ones, under half trace to an unresolved V gene in checked studies; the others have no known cause. The sample table records thousands of clones; around 74% of these occur just once. The ten most abundant clones make up 6% to 7.5% of the sample. According to the study, the label for this sample's time point signals: pre-treatment sample, taken before nivolumab and TIL therapy. The baseline tumor samples were excised metastases, mostly pleural nodules or supraclavicular lymph nodes, taken from the same resection that was used to grow TIL.

Sample: tumor tissue, taken at baseline. The source of these receptors is a person aged 25-85 years with non-small cell lung cancer.

The chain recombines TRBV27 with TRBJ1-1; D perhaps matches TRBD1 (6 bases). Germline lookup yields CDR1 MNHEY and CDR2 SMNVEV (reference sequence). CDR3 size: 16 residues. Trimming took off 5 bases at V and 0 bases at J, with 16 bases between the two ends. The CDR3 loop is CASSQSLGHLNTEAFF. CDR3 in DNA: TGTGCCAGCAGTCAAAGCTTGGGACATTTGAACACTGAAGCTTTCTTT.

V usage is TRBV7-2 and J usage is TRBJ1-6; maybe TRBD1 (5 bases). The germline V and J ends were trimmed by 5 bases and 9 bases, with 17 bases remaining between them. From germline, CDR1 is SGHTA and CDR2 FQGNSA. There are 15 residues in the CDR3. CDR3 sequence: CASSGRTEGISPLHF. For the CDR3, the DNA is TGTGCCAGCAGCGGACGGACCGAGGGGATTTCACCCCTCCACTTT.

The chain is built from TRBV7-2 and TRBJ2-6; D remains ambiguous. V was clipped by 0 bases and J by 1 base, with 4 bases between them. This CDR3 spans 15 amino acids. Germline CDR1 and CDR2: SGHTA and FQGNSA. DNA for the CDR3: TGTGCCAGCAGCTTAGCGAGGTCTGGGGCCAACGTCCTGACTTTC. Its translation: CASSLARSGANVLTF.

The chain employs TRBV5-6 and TRBJ2-7, with 14 bases fitting TRBD2. The CDR3 runs 15 residues. Germline loops: CDR1 SGHDT, CDR2 YYEEEE. Trimming removed 5 bases from V and 7 bases from J; junction bases left unmatched: 8. This CDR3 reads CASRRTSGGLREQYF. The CDR3 region has the DNA TGTGCCAGCAGGAGGACTAGCGGGGGGCTTCGAGAGCAGTACTTC.

V gene TRBV19 combines with J gene TRBJ2-1; 9 nucleotides agree with TRBD2. The V segment lost 0 bases and the J segment 3 bases; nucleotides outside the gene matches: 6. Germline V gene sequence: CDR1 LNHDA, CDR2 SQIVND (reference sequence). This CDR3 is 17 amino acids long. Here the CDR3 reads CASSIEAGGPYYNEQFF. The CDR3, as DNA: TGTGCCAGTAGTATAGAAGCGGGGGGCCCCTACTACAATGAGCAGTTCTTC.

The CDR3 sequence: CASAEEGDTQYF. The CDR3 region has the DNA TGTGCCTCCGCGGAGGAGGGAGATACGCAGTATTTT. The gene calls are TRBV9 and TRBJ2-3, with D tentatively TRBD2 (6 bases). The CDR3 has 12 amino acids. The V gene's germline CDR1 is SGDLS and CDR2 YYNGEE. V was cut by 10 bases and J by 5 bases, with 14 bases left in between.

This sequence joins TRBV19 and TRBJ1-1, with a tentative D call TRBD1 (6 bases). The CDR3 covers 15 residues. Germline assignment: CDR1 LNHDA and CDR2 SQIVND (reference sequence). The V gene lost 3 bases and the J gene lost 5 bases, with 16 bases spanning the gap. This CDR3 reads CASSISPGARTEAFF. CDR3 in DNA: TGTGCCAGTAGTATTTCCCCGGGGGCGAGAACTGAAGCTTTCTTT.

This clone has only one observation. The genes are TRBV9 and TRBJ2-3, with a weak D call TRBD2 (6 bases). Deletions cut 4 bases from V and 6 bases from J, with 12 bases between. CDR3 length: 13 amino acids. In germline, CDR1 is SGDLS, CDR2 YYNGEE. CDR3 coding DNA: TGTGCCAGCAGCCCTCATCGGGGGGATACGCAGTATTTT. Encoded protein: CASSPHRGDTQYF.

This clone appeared a single time. The chain joins TRBV7-2 to TRBJ2-1; perhaps TRBD2 as D (5 bases). Germline V gene sequence: CDR1 SGHTA, CDR2 FQGNSA. V was shortened by 3 bases and J by 5 bases, with 14 bases between the two germline ends. The CDR3 is 15 amino acids. DNA of the CDR3: TGTGCCAGCAGCTTTCAGCGGCATGAGAACAATGAGCAGTTCTTC. This sequence encodes CASSFQRHENNEQFF.

The rearrangement joins TRBV30 to TRBJ1-6; D unclear. V shed 5 bases and J shed 7 bases, with 6 bases lying between them. The CDR3 sequence is 11 residues long. Germline V gene lookup returns CDR1 GTSNPN and CDR2 SVGIG (reference sequence). The CDR3 nucleotides read TGTGCCTGGCAGATAAATTCACCCCTCCACTTT. Its translation: CAWQINSPLHF.

A single count supports this clone. The chain couples TRBV4-1 to TRBJ1-2; D is undetermined. The CDR3 extends over 13 amino acids. Between the trimmed V and J ends, which lost 1 base and 4 bases, there was a span of 7 bases. The germline V gene has CDR1 MGHRA and CDR2 YSYEKL. CDR3: CASSQVGSYGYTF. As DNA, the CDR3 is TGCGCCAGCAGCCAAGTCGGCAGCTATGGCTACACCTTC.

CDR3 residues: CASSSPGNTEAFF. The CDR3 bases are TGTGCCAGCAGTTCGCCGGGGAACACTGAAGCTTTCTTT. The genes are TRBV6-5 and TRBJ1-1; D is undetermined. Deletions cut 4 bases from V and 1 base from J, with 7 bases between. Germline V gene data show CDR1 as MNHEY and CDR2 as SVGAGI. There are 13 residues in the CDR3.

This clone was observed once. The V and J genes are TRBV28 and TRBJ2-4; no firm D call. Per germline, CDR1 MDHEN and CDR2 SYDVKM. The CDR3 is 16 amino acids. With 1 base removed from V and 0 bases from J, the gap between germline ends came to 10 bases. The CDR3 nucleotides are TGTGCCAGCAGTTTATTCGCGGACCTAGCCAAAAACATTCAGTACTTC. It specifies CASSLFADLAKNIQYF. Filled out from reference TRBV28 and TRBJ2-4, the complete variable domain reads DVKVTQSSRYLVKRTGEKVFLECVQDMDHENMFWYRQDPGLGLRLIYFSYDVKMKEKGDIPEGYSVSREKKERFSLILESASTNQTSMYLCASSLFADLAKNIQYFGAGTRLSVL.

DNA for the CDR3: TGTGCCAGTAGTCCGGGACAGGTGATAAAGACCCAGTACTTC. Translating it yields CASSPGQVIKTQYF. The V and J genes are TRBV19 and TRBJ2-5; 8 bases match TRBD1. The CDR3 loop spans 14 amino acids. Looked up from germline, CDR1 is LNHDA and CDR2 is SQIVND (reference sequence). V trimming: 5 bases; J trimming: 6 bases; junction bases outside the gene matches: 8.